Presented here are 4 T cell receptor beta chains from one specimen sequenced in a study of CD8 T cells in Susac syndrome. RNA, at about 0.45 to 1 ug, was reverse transcribed with random hexamers. TCRdb reprocessed the immunoSEQ multiplex PCR reads via MiXCR and lists one record per CDR3 protein. This table holds around 130,000 distinct CDR3 sequences, 95% to 96% found once. Sequencing was performed on CD4+ T cells from PBMCs. The source of these receptors is a human donor with Susac syndrome.

The chain carries TRBV9 and TRBJ1-1; tentative D call: TRBD1 (5 bases). The CDR3 has 14 residues. Germline V gene lookup returns CDR1 SGDLS and CDR2 YYNGEE. The V gene lost 3 bases and the J gene lost 6 bases, with 15 bases spanning the gap. The CDR3, as DNA: TGTGCCAGCAGCGGTGCAAATGGGGGTGCTGAAGCTTTCTTT. This encodes CASSGANGGAEAFF.

This clonotype was detected only a few times. This chain connects TRBV19 to TRBJ2-7, with D unresolved. The CDR3 spans 13 residues. CDR1 and CDR2 (germline): LNHDA, SQIVND (reference sequence). Trimming stripped 5 bases from V and 1 base from J, with 9 bases between. DNA of the CDR3: TGTGCCAGTAGTCCGGGCCCGTCCTACGAGCAGTACTTC. It yields the protein CASSPGPSYEQYF.

The chain links TRBV24-1 to TRBJ2-1; D unresolved. The germline V and J ends were trimmed by 7 bases and 5 bases, with 17 bases remaining between them. Germline CDR1 is KGHDR and CDR2 is SFDVKD. The CDR3 has 15 residues. The CDR3 loop is CATSLSKKGNNEQFF. As DNA, the CDR3 is TGTGCCACCAGCCTATCAAAGAAAGGGAACAATGAGCAGTTCTTC.

The count of this clonotype is one. This chain joins TRBV2 and TRBJ2-7; D perhaps matches TRBD2 (7 bases). CDR1 and CDR2 (germline): SNHLY, FYNNEI. V dropped 4 bases and J dropped 4 bases, with 14 bases sitting between them. This CDR3 has 14 amino acids. The CDR3 coding sequence is TGTGCCAGCAGTGTCGGGGGGCTGGGGTACGAGCAGTACTTC. As protein: CASSVGGLGYEQYF.